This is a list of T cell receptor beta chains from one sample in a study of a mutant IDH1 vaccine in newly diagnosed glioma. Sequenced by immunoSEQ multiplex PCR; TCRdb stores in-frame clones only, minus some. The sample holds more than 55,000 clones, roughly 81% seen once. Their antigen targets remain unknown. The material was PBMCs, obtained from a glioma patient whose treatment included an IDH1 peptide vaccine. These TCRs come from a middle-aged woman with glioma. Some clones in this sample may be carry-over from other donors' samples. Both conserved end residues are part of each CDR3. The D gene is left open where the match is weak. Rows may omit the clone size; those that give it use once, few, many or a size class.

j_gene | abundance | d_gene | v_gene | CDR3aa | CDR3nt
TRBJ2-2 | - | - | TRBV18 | CASSPPGDLNTGELFF | TGTGCCAGCTCACCACCCGGGGACTTGAACACCGGGGAGCTGTTTTTT
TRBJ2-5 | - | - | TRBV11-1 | CASSPDSQETQYF | TGTGCCAGCAGCCCGGACAGCCAAGAGACCCAGTACTTC
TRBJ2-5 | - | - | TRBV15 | CATRGGRETQYF | TGTGCCACCAGGGGGGGCCGGGAGACCCAGTACTTC
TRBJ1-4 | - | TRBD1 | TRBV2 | CALPGGVGEKLFF | TGTGCCCTTCCAGGGGGCGTAGGTGAAAAACTGTTTTTT
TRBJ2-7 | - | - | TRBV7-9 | CASSAIRTASYEQYF | TGTGCCAGCAGCGCAATACGGACAGCATCCTACGAGCAGTACTTC
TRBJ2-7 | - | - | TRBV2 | CASRNIGQAYEQYF | TGTGCCAGCAGGAATATAGGACAAGCCTACGAGCAGTACTTC
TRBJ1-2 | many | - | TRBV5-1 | CASSLSDSSAYGYTF | TGCGCCAGCAGCTTGTCCGACTCCTCAGCCTATGGCTACACCTTC
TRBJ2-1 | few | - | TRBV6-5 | CASSLTVWGGNEQFF | TGTGCCAGCAGCCTGACCGTGTGGGGAGGCAATGAGCAGTTCTTC
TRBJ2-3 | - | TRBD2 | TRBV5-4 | CASSLESGGGRRDTQYF | TGTGCCAGCAGCTTGGAATCGGGCGGGGGGAGGCGAGATACGCAGTATTTT
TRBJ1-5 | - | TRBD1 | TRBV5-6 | CASSRTGTGSNQPQHF | TGTGCCAGCAGCCGTACCGGGACAGGTAGCAATCAGCCCCAGCATTTT
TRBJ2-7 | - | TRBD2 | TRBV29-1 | CSVGLAGDEQYF | TGCAGCGTTGGTCTAGCGGGGGACGAGCAGTACTTC
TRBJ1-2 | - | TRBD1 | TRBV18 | CASSRDSNYGYTF | TGTGCCAGCTCACGGGACAGTAACTATGGCTACACCTTC
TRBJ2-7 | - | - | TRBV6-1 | CASSPSPLAGEQYF | TGTGCCAGCAGTCCCAGTCCGCTCGCGGGCGAGCAGTACTTC
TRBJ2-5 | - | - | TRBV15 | CATSRDDIQETQYF | TGTGCCACCAGCAGAGATGACATTCAAGAGACCCAGTACTTC
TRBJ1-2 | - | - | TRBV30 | CAWSGLKGYGYTF | TGTGCCTGGAGTGGTCTGAAGGGCTATGGCTACACCTTC
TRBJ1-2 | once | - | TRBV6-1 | CASSERTYYGYTF | TGTGCCAGCAGTGAAAGGACCTACTATGGCTACACCTTC
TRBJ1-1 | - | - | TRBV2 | CASSRVSTEAFF | TGTGCCAGCAGTAGGGTGAGCACTGAAGCTTTCTTT
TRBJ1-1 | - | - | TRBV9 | CASSPSGVPYTEAFF | TGTGCCAGCAGCCCCTCCGGGGTCCCTTACACTGAAGCTTTCTTT
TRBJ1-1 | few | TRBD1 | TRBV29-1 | CSVKRGQGPEAFF | TGCAGCGTAAAGCGGGGACAGGGGCCTGAAGCTTTCTTT
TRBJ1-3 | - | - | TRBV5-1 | CASSDFQTIYF | TGCGCCAGCAGCGACTTCCAAACCATATATTTT
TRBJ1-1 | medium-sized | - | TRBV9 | CASTGGGFNPEAFF | TGTGCCAGCACTGGGGGAGGGTTTAATCCTGAAGCTTTCTTT
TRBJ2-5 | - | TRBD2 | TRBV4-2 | CASSHATSGAQETQYF | TGTGCCAGCAGCCATGCGACTAGCGGGGCACAAGAGACCCAGTACTTC
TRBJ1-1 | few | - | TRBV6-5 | CASSRGTLGTEAFF | TGTGCCAGCAGCCGAGGGACACTTGGCACTGAAGCTTTCTTT
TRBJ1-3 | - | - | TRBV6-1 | CASSEVSTIYF | TGTGCCAGCAGTGAAGTCTCCACCATATATTTT
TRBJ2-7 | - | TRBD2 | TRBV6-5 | CASSYKGGRRYEQYF | TGTGCCAGCAGTTATAAGGGCGGGAGACGCTACGAGCAGTACTTC
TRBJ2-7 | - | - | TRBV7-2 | CASSSFQGPYEQYF | TGTGCCAGCAGCTCATTCCAGGGGCCCTACGAGCAGTACTTC
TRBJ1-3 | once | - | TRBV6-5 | CASSYWGIEGNTIYF | TGTGCCAGCAGTTACTGGGGGATAGAGGGAAACACCATATATTTT
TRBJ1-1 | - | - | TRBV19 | CASSNPTPEAFF | TGTGCCAGTAGTAACCCGACCCCTGAAGCTTTCTTT
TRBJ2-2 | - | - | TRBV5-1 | CASSLDRPNTGELFF | TGCGCCAGCAGCTTGGACAGACCGAACACCGGGGAGCTGTTTTTT
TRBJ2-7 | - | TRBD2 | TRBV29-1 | CSATGGQGAYEQYF | TGCAGCGCGACGGGGGGGCAGGGAGCCTACGAGCAGTACTTC
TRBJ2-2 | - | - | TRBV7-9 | CASSPPGRPGELFF | TGTGCCAGCAGCCCCCCCGGACGGCCCGGGGAGCTGTTTTTT
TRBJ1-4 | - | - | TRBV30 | CAWSELSPGAEEKLFF | TGTGCCTGGAGTGAACTGAGTCCCGGGGCGGAGGAAAAACTGTTTTTT
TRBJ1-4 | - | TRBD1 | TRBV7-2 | CASSLALGTVNEKLFF | TGTGCCAGCAGCTTAGCGTTGGGGACAGTTAATGAAAAACTGTTTTTT
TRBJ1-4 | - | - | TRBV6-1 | CASSDSLGTNEKLFF | TGTGCCAGCAGTGACTCCCTGGGAACTAATGAAAAACTGTTTTTT
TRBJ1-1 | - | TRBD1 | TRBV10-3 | CAITEDGQGASEAFF | TGTGCCATCACTGAAGACGGACAGGGGGCTTCCGAAGCTTTCTTT
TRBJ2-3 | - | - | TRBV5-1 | CASSLEQLTDTQYF | TGCGCCAGCAGCTTGGAACAGCTCACAGATACGCAGTATTTT
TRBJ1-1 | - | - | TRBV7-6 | CASSLEGGAVAFF | TGTGCCAGCAGCTTGGAAGGGGGTGCGGTAGCTTTCTTT
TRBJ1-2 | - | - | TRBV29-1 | CSVERGDRNYGYTF | TGCAGCGTTGAAAGGGGGGACCGAAACTATGGCTACACCTTC
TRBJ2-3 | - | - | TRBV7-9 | CASSLETPHTQYF | TGTGCCAGCAGCTTAGAGACACCTCATACGCAGTATTTT
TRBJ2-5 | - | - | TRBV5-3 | CARSFFGGGWETQYF | TGTGCCAGAAGCTTTTTCGGGGGCGGGTGGGAGACCCAGTACTTC
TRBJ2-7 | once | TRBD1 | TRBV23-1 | CASSRQGGNSAYEQYF | TGCGCCAGCAGTCGACAGGGCGGTAACTCGGCCTACGAGCAGTACTTC
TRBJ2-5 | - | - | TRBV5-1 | CASSYLPGRPDNQETQYF | TGCGCCAGCAGCTACCTCCCCGGGCGCCCGGATAATCAAGAGACCCAGTACTTC
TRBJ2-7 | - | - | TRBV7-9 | CASSLTDPGEQYF | TGTGCCAGCAGCTTAACAGACCCCGGCGAGCAGTACTTC
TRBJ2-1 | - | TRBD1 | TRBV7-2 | CASSSPEQGSLRYNEQFF | TGTGCCAGCAGCTCCCCAGAACAGGGGTCCTTGAGGTACAATGAGCAGTTCTTC
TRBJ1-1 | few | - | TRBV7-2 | CASSLVRGNTEAFF | TGTGCCAGCAGCTTAGTCAGGGGGAACACTGAAGCTTTCTTT
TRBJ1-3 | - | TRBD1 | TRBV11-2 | CASSAADRVLISGNTIYF | TGTGCCAGCAGCGCAGCGGACAGGGTACTTATCTCTGGAAACACCATATATTTT
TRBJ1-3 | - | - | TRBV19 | CASSMPGERSAPIYF | TGTGCCAGTAGTATGCCCGGTGAGCGGTCTGCTCCCATATATTTT
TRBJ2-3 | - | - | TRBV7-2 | CASSPYRGALGADTQYF | TGTGCCAGCAGCCCGTACCGCGGGGCCCTTGGGGCAGATACGCAGTATTTT
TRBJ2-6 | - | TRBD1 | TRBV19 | CASSYTGGRSGANVLTF | TGTGCCAGTAGCTATACAGGGGGCCGTAGCGGGGCCAACGTCCTGACTTTC
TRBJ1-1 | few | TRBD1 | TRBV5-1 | CASSWGQSWGTEAFF | TGCGCCAGCAGCTGGGGACAGTCATGGGGCACTGAAGCTTTCTTT
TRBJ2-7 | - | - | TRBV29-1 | CSAGRDGSSYEQYF | TGCAGCGCCGGACGAGACGGTAGCTCCTACGAGCAGTACTTC
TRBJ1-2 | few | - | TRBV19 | CASSMTAGEGYTF | TGTGCCAGTAGTATGACCGCAGGGGAGGGCTACACCTTC
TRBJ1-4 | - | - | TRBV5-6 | CASSLVSRPNEKLFF | TGTGCCAGCAGCTTGGTTTCCAGACCTAATGAAAAACTGTTTTTT
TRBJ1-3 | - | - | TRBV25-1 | CASSEGRIPGNTIYF | TGTGCCAGCAGTGAAGGCAGAATCCCTGGAAACACCATATATTTT
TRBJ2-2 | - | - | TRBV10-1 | CASSVVPNTGELFF | TGCGCCAGCAGCGTAGTCCCGAACACCGGGGAGCTGTTTTTT